Here is one T cell receptor (beta chain) with its context. What it binds is unknown. This entry belongs to a study of T cells in localized non-small cell lung cancer. Produced via immunoSEQ multiplex PCR; TCRdb's table is partial and in-frame only. The data hold over 2,500 clones, with around 30% observed a single time. Whole-study findings and limits: As only one tumor region underwent sequencing, heterogeneity remains possible. There were a median roughly 59 of the top 100 tumor clones appearing in adjacent lung. Uninvolved adjacent lung had higher T cell clonality than tumor and all other tissues. Higher adjacent-lung clonality was associated with shorter survival.

Germline CDR1 GTSNPN, CDR2 SVGIG (reference sequence). This CDR3 is 12 amino acids long. The ends were cut back, 0 bases at V and 12 bases at J, with 14 bases in the middle. This chain links TRBV30 with TRBJ1-2; no clear D gene. This sequence was found in a man between 40 and 70 years old with stage I lung adenocarcinoma. This sample comprised lung tumor tissue, obtained before any cancer treatment. CDR3 loop: CAWSVLTMSHTF. DNA of the CDR3: TGTGCCTGGAGTGTACTCACGATGAGCCACACCTTC.